This T cell receptor beta chain was obtained from a study of spatial heterogeneity in lung cancer. Findings of the study overall: Ubiquitous expanded tumor TCRs were seen in blood more at resection than at follow-up.

Time point defined: sample taken at primary tumor resection. Frozen PBMC, nontumor lung or tumor provided whole RNA, which was sequenced unsorted. The CDR3 covers 14 residues. Trimming removed 5 bases at V and 4 bases at J, with 14 bases between. Germline V lookup: CDR1 SGHTA, CDR2 FQGNSA. Every individual TCR cDNA molecule carried its own unique molecular identifier, which allowed correction of PCR and sequencing errors. Using its own MiXCR run on the 5' RACE reads, TCRdb lists one record per CDR3 protein. The table has approximately 460 distinct CDR3 sequences, 40% seen once. This clonotype was counted only a few times. The target antigen is unknown. The size of this beta chain means little, since it is a stray read in a library made for alpha chains.

This TCR came from a male donor with early-stage non-small cell lung cancer. The chain couples TRBV7-2 to TRBJ1-2, with no clear D. The material sequenced was PBMCs, taken at surgery. The CDR3 nucleotides are TGTGCCAGCAGCCCGTATTCGTCGGGCTATGGCTACACCTTC. It encodes CASSPYSSGYGYTF.